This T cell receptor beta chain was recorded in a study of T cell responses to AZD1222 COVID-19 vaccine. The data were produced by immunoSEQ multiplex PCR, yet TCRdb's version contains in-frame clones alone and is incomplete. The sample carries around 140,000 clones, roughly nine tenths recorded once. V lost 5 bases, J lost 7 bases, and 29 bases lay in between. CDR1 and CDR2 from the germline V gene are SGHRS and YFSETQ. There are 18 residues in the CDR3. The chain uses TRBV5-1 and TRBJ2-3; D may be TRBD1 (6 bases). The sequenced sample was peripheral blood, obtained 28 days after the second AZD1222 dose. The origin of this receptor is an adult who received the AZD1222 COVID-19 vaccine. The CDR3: CASRASPLQGAHSNTQYF. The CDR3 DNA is TGCGCCAGCAGAGCATCCCCTCTACAGGGTGCGCATTCAAATACGCAGTATTTT.